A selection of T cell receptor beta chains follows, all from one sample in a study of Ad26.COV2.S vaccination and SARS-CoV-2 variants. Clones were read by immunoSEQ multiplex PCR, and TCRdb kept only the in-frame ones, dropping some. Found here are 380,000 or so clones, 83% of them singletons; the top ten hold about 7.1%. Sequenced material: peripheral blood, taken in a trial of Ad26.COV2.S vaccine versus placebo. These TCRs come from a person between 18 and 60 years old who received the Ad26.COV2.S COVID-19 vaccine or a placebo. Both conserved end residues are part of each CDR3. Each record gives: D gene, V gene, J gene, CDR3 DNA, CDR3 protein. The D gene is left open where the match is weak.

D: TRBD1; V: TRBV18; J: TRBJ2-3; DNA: TGTGCCAGCTCAACAGGGGTCACAGATACGCAGTATTTT; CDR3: CASSTGVTDTQYF
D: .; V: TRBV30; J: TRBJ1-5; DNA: TGTGCCTGGAGTGTTAGGGTCAATCAGCCCCAGCATTTT; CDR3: CAWSVRVNQPQHF
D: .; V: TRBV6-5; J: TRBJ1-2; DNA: TGTGCCAGCAGTACCGGGACGGGTACCTATGGCTACACCTTC; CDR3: CASSTGTGTYGYTF
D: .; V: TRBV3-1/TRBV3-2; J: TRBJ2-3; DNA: TGTGCCAGCAGCCCTGGCCACACAGATACGCAGTATTTT; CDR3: CASSPGHTDTQYF
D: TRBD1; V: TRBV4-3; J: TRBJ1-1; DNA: TGCGCCAGCAGCCAAGTAGGACAGGGAGGAACTGAAGCTTTCTTT; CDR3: CASSQVGQGGTEAFF
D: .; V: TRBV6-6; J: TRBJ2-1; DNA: TGTGCCAGCAGTACTACACTGTGGCAGTTCTTC; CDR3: CASSTTLWQFF
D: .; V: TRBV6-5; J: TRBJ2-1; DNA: TGTGCCAGCAGGAGGAGCGTCGGGTCCTACAATGAGCAGTTCTTC; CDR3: CASRRSVGSYNEQFF
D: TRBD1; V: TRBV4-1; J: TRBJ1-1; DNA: TGCGCCAGCAGCCAACTGAGGACAGGGCCCACTGAAGCTTTCTTT; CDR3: CASSQLRTGPTEAFF
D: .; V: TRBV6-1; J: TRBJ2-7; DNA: TGTGCCAGCAGTGAAGCGACTTCCTACGAGCAGTACTTC; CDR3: CASSEATSYEQYF
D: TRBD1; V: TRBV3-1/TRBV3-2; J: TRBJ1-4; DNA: TGTGCCAGCAGTATGACAGGGGGCGAAAGTGAAAAACTGTTTTTT; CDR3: CASSMTGGESEKLFF
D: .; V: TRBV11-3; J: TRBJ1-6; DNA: TGTGCCAGCAGCCAGGGACGAGGTTCACCCCTCCACTTT; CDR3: CASSQGRGSPLHF
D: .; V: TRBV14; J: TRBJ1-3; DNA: TGTGCCAGCAGCCCTGCTGGTAGCGTACTAAACACCATATATTTT; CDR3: CASSPAGSVLNTIYF
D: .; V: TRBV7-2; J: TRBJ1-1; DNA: TGTGCCAGCAGCTTTGGCAGGGCTCTTGAAGCTTTCTTT; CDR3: CASSFGRALEAFF